This T cell receptor (beta chain) was captured by sequencing in a study of tumor and adjacent non-tumor tissue in lung cancer (dated by TCRdb to 2016 to 2018). For the study in its entirety: Patients with adenocarcinoma (approximately 12), squamous cell carcinoma (2) and small cell lung cancer (1) were included in the cohort. The roughly 15 enrolled patients, of whom 10 were men and 5 were women, were aged about 31 to 80 years and were diagnosed with TNM stage I to III disease. Sequencing produced about 130,000,000 productive TCRbeta reads in total, an average of approximately 3.9 million reads per sample. The study compared bulk TCRbeta repertoires from lung tumor tissue and matched distant non-tumor lung tissue of some 15 lung cancer patients. Some 30 paired specimens, one tumor and one normal lung sample per patient, were profiled by TCRbeta CDR3 sequencing. What the research found in general, with its limitations: Peripheral blood was not sequenced, so blood TCRbeta repertoires were not examined in the lung cancer patients of the study. A significantly larger cumulative share of the repertoire was made up by the top 100 clones in normal lung than in tumor tissue. TCR diversity was significantly higher in younger patients, and greater tumor TCR diversity was associated with shorter overall survival and shorter disease-free survival. Significantly higher TCR diversity (inverse Simpson) was observed in tumor tissue than in normal lung tissue (roughly 390 vs 170, P = 0.0075, Mann-Whitney U test). Only around 16 patients were in the cohort, and the authors stated that larger samples and more detailed clinical data are needed. The methods do not name the sequencing platform or mention unique molecular identifiers.

Remarks on this clonotype: Which antigen it targets is not known. In this CDR3 the conserved last residue, phenylalanine or tryptophan, is missing, so a read error is likely.

Library creation used multiplex PCR. TCRdb names Illumina HiSeq 2500 as the instrument used. TCRbeta libraries were built by three rounds of nested PCR using primers (Table S4), following protocols modified from ARM-PCR. PCR products of 200-500 bp were gel-excised and purified with the QIAquick gel extraction kit before sequencing. Processing in the source paper ran as follows. Trimmomatic was used to clean the reads, FLASH merged the cleaned reads into complete CDR3 sequences, and MiTCR assigned the sequences to V(D)J germline segments. VDJtools was used to compute clonal diversity as the inverse Simpson's index. A read counted as productive if the sequence was in-frame and lacked a premature stop codon. TCRdb cleaned the public reads at Q25 with fastp, built clones with MiXCR and kept in-frame beta chains. Rows with a matching CDR3 protein are joined into one entry that keeps the most common DNA and genes. TCRdb, rather than the study authors, made the V and J calls. In all, the sample holds about 67,000 distinct CDR3 sequences, and more than 65% of those were seen once. The ten largest clones capture under 55% of the sample.

CDR1 and CDR2 were assigned from the germline V gene as LGHNT and FRNRAP. With termini counted, the CDR3 has 14 amino acids. The entry retains the CDR3 DNA only, 42 bases that are in frame from base 1. V is reduced by 1 base and J by 4 bases, leaving a spacing of 11 bases between them. RNA was extracted from bulk unsorted tissue and checked for quality with a NanoDrop ND-1000 and an Agilent 2100. The normal lung samples consisted of distant non-tumor tissue collected more than 3 cm from the tumor edge. All donors had newly diagnosed lung cancer, had not received prior chemotherapy, and were admitted for thoracic surgery in China between August and November 2014. Patients with previous radiotherapy or chemotherapy, or with another concurrent cancer, were excluded from the study. Pieces of surgical tissue measuring roughly 1-2.2 cm3 were kept in RNAlater solution and held at -80 degrees C until needed.

This clonotype originated in a man between 60 and 70 years old with non-small cell lung cancer. The sequence links TRBV12-5 to TRBJ2-7; a confident D gene designation cannot be given. Material: distant non-tumor lung tissue. The base sequence is TGTGCTAGTGGTTTGGCCTGGGATAGTTACGAGCAGTACTTA. It specifies CASGLAWDSYEQYL.